Following are 17 T cell receptor beta chains from one sample sequenced in a study of beta chain features in type 1 diabetes. The authors reverse transcribed all of the isolated RNA, so sequencing captured expressed TCRB transcripts. Some clones are missing from TCRdb's copy, which holds only in-frame ones; the method was immunoSEQ multiplex PCR. This sample carries over 150,000 clones, 8.1% of them seen once, and the ten largest clones take 0.55% to 0.75%. Sequencing was performed on central memory CD4+ T cells from blood. These receptors were obtained from a man in his late teens or twenties in good health.

The chain couples TRBV30 to TRBJ2-7; TRBD2 is a possible D gene (6 bases). Germline V gene data show CDR1 as GTSNPN and CDR2 as SVGIG (reference sequence). This CDR3 comprises 16 residues. The V gene lost 1 base and the J gene lost 4 bases, with 20 bases spanning the gap. CDR3 sequence (DNA): TGTGCCTGGAGTGGGGAGGACGGCGTTTCTATATACGAGCAGTACTTC. The encoded protein is CAWSGEDGVSIYEQYF.

There are a few counts of this clone. The chain is built from TRBV28 and TRBJ2-7, with 7 nucleotides matching TRBD2. V lost 6 bases and J lost 0; bases outside the gene matches: 5. CDR3 length equals 14 residues. Germline values: CDR1 MDHEN, CDR2 SYDVKM. The CDR3 DNA sequence: TGTGCCAGCAGGGTCACGGGGGGCTCCTACGAGCAGTACTTC. Translated, it gives CASRVTGGSYEQYF. Filled out from reference TRBV28 and TRBJ2-7, the complete variable domain reads DVKVTQSSRYLVKRTGEKVFLECVQDMDHENMFWYRQDPGLGLRLIYFSYDVKMKEKGDIPEGYSVSREKKERFSLILESASTNQTSMYLCASRVTGGSYEQYFGPGTRLTVT.

The V and J genes are TRBV5-5 and TRBJ1-4; 8 positions agree with TRBD1. The ends lost 4 bases at V and 0 bases at J; junction bases unmatched: 8. Germline values: CDR1 SGHKS, CDR2 YYEKEE (reference sequence). This CDR3 contains 17 residues. CDR3 nucleotides: TGTGCCAGCAGCCCCGACAGGGGAGCAGCAACTAATGAAAAACTGTTTTTT. This translates into CASSPDRGAATNEKLFF.

This clone has more than one count but fewer than ten. At the DNA level, this CDR3 is encoded by other sequences in the same sample as well. V and J are TRBV7-9 and TRBJ2-3; D is possibly TRBD1 (5 bases). Germline V gene sequence: CDR1 SEHNR, CDR2 FQNEAQ (reference sequence). The CDR3 consists of 14 residues. Deletions cut 2 bases from V and 0 bases from J, with 6 bases between. This CDR3 is CASSLQGSTDTQYF. In DNA, the CDR3 is TGTGCCAGCAGCTTACAGGGTAGCACAGATACGCAGTATTTT.

There are a few counts of this clone. This sequence joins TRBV2 and TRBJ1-1; possibly TRBD1 for D (5 bases). CDR1 is SNHLY and CDR2 is FYNNEI in the germline V gene. V was shortened by 4 bases and J by 5 bases, with 14 bases between the two germline ends. The CDR3 totals 14 residues. As DNA, the CDR3 is TGTGCCAGCAGTGGAACTACCCAGGGAACTGAAGCTTTCTTT. Protein sequence: CASSGTTQGTEAFF.

CDR3 nucleotide sequence: TGTGCCAGCAGCTTCTCCGGCTTAGCGGGAGGAAGCACAGATACGCAGTATTTT. This codes for CASSFSGLAGGSTDTQYF. The V gene is TRBV7-3, the J gene TRBJ2-3; 10 bases are a match to TRBD2. CDR1 and CDR2 from the germline V gene are SGHTA and FQGTGA. The CDR3 length is 18 residues. Trimming at V came to 3 bases and at J to 0 bases, leaving 9 bases not matched to a gene.

This clone was seen only a few times. CDR3 coding DNA: TGTGCCAGCAGCGTAGGTGCTAGCGGGGAGGCAGAGACCCAGTACTTC. Its protein is CASSVGASGEAETQYF. The V gene is TRBV9, the J gene TRBJ2-5; 9 nucleotides agree with TRBD2. V lost 0 bases and J lost 4; bases outside the gene matches: 7. CDR1 and CDR2 from the germline V gene are SGDLS and YYNGEE. The CDR3 is 16 amino acids.

This clone was counted between two and nine times. The chain is built from TRBV7-9 and TRBJ2-1; D call uncertain. V shed 2 bases and J shed 7 bases, with 9 bases lying between them. CDR1 and CDR2 from the germline V gene are SEHNR and FQNEAQ (reference sequence). The CDR3 extends over 13 amino acids. The CDR3 nucleotides read TGTGCCAGCAGCTTATTCGGTATTAATGAGCAGTTCTTC. This encodes CASSLFGINEQFF.

J is TRBJ1-1 and V is TRBV4-2; the match to TRBD1 covers 9 bases. The germline gives CDR1 LGHNA, CDR2 YNFKEQ. V shed 1 base, J shed 4 bases, and the junction held 4 bases outside the gene matches. The CDR3 spans 15 residues. CDR3 sequence reads: CASSQGGTGTTEAFF. The DNA of the CDR3 is TGTGCCAGCAGCCAAGGAGGGACAGGGACCACTGAAGCTTTCTTT.

In its sample, this clone was seen many times. V gene TRBV15 combines with J gene TRBJ1-2; 8 bases fit TRBD1. The CDR3 is made up of 15 amino acids. Germline lookup yields CDR1 LNHNV and CDR2 YYDKDF (reference sequence). V trimming: 2 bases; J trimming: 6 bases; junction bases outside the gene matches: 8. The CDR3 sequence is CATSRTAGQGDGYTF. The CDR3 DNA reads as TGTGCCACCAGCAGAACCGCAGGACAGGGCGATGGCTACACCTTC. The full variable domain, completed using reference TRBV15 and TRBJ1-2, is DAMVIQNPRYQVTQFGKPVTLSCSQTLNHNVMYWYQQKSSQAPKLLFHYYDKDFNNEADTPDNFQSRRPNTSFCFLDIRSPGLGDTAMYLCATSRTAGQGDGYTFGSGTRLTVV.

This clone was counted ten times or more. V usage is TRBV7-2 and J usage is TRBJ1-4; D unclear. The length of the CDR3 is 14 residues. Germline CDR1 reads SGHTA; CDR2 reads FQGNSA. Trimming pared 4 bases from V and 2 bases from J, leaving 8 bases between. The CDR3 loop reads CASSSGNTNEKLFF. The CDR3 DNA reads TGTGCCAGCAGCTCGGGGAATACTAATGAAAAACTGTTTTTT.

This clone was counted at least ten times. The chain employs TRBV30 and TRBJ2-7; unclear D gene. The CDR3 has 11 amino acids. The V end lost 3 bases, the J end lost 12 bases, and 15 bases lay between the germline ends. CDR1 is GTSNPN and CDR2 is SVGIG in the germline V gene (reference sequence). CDR3 sequence: CAWRSALARYF. The CDR3 nucleotides read TGTGCCTGGAGGTCCGCCCTTGCGCGGTACTTC.

There are a few counts of this clone. CDR3 residues: CASSFETGAGANVLTF. CDR3 nucleotides: TGTGCCAGCAGCTTCGAAACAGGGGCGGGGGCCAACGTCCTGACTTTC. The J gene is TRBJ2-6, the V gene TRBV7-2; 7 bases fit TRBD1. Trimming took 3 bases from V and 4 from J; bases not matched to a gene: 6. The CDR3 is 16 residues long. The germline V gene encodes CDR1 SGHTA and CDR2 FQGNSA.

This clone was picked up a small number of times. The chain couples TRBV5-1 to TRBJ2-3; tentatively, D is TRBD2 (6 bases). V was clipped by 5 bases and J by 0 bases, with 16 bases between them. CDR3 length: 16 residues. Per the germline V gene, CDR1 is SGHRS and CDR2 is YFSETQ. The CDR3 nucleotides are TGCGCCAGCAGGCCCGCGGGGCACACTAGCACAGATACGCAGTATTTT. Protein product: CASRPAGHTSTDTQYF.

The chain couples TRBV5-5 to TRBJ1-2; D gene unclear. The V gene's germline CDR1 is SGHKS and CDR2 YYEKEE (reference sequence). V lost 5 bases and J 7 bases, leaving 18 bases between the germline ends. This CDR3 has 14 residues. This CDR3 is CASRPGSASGGYTF. DNA of the CDR3: TGTGCCAGCAGGCCCGGGTCCGCGTCTGGTGGCTACACCTTC. The whole variable domain, remainder taken from reference TRBV5-5 and TRBJ1-2, is DAGVTQSPTHLIKTRGQQVTLRCSPISGHKSVSWYQQVLGQGPQFIFQYYEKEERGRGNFPDRFSARQFPNYSSELNVNALLLGDSALYLCASRPGSASGGYTFGSGTRLTVV.

This clone appeared a few times. V gene TRBV5-3 combines with J gene TRBJ2-1; D possibly corresponds to TRBD1 (6 bases). TRBV5-3 falls under the ORF class, with uncertain function. CDR3 length equals 16 residues. V dropped 3 bases and J dropped 4 bases, with 17 bases sitting between them. In nucleotides, the CDR3 is TGTGCCAGAAGCTGGGGGCAGAGGCAGGATTACAATGAGCAGTTCTTC. This translates into CARSWGQRQDYNEQFF.

The gene calls are TRBV4-3 and TRBJ1-4; 9 bases map to TRBD1. From germline, CDR1 is LGHNA and CDR2 YSLEER. The CDR3 spans 15 residues. The ends lost 0 bases at V and 4 bases at J; junction bases unmatched: 0. CDR3 coding DNA: TGCGCCAGCAGCCAAGAGGGACAGGGTAATGAAAAACTGTTTTTT. Translating gives CASSQEGQGNEKLFF.